The clone carrying this T cell receptor beta chain was observed once. The record originates from a study of cytomegalovirus exposure and HLA in healthy donors. For the study at large: There were 88 million or so unique TCRs (from HLA-typed donors) in an early data release.

The CDR3 length is 15 residues. The trim removed 3 bases at V and 5 bases at J, leaving 10 bases unmatched. The germline CDR1 and CDR2 sequences are MDHEN and SYDVKM. PCR was performed using 60 Vbeta and 13 Jbeta primers. Sequencing was performed with immunoSEQ multiplex PCR; in TCRdb, only in-frame clones are kept and a portion is missing. The sample has 140,000 or so clones, about 82% seen once. The chain combines TRBV28 with TRBJ2-7; 7 positions match TRBD1. The receptor was isolated from a male donor in good health and CMV-seronegative. The specimen was PBMCs. For the CDR3, the DNA is TGTGCCAGCAGTTTCCTCCTCGGACAGGACGACGAGCAGTACTTC. Its protein product is CASSFLLGQDDEQYF. Drawing the rest from reference TRBV28 and TRBJ2-7, the complete variable domain is DVKVTQSSRYLVKRTGEKVFLECVQDMDHENMFWYRQDPGLGLRLIYFSYDVKMKEKGDIPEGYSVSREKKERFSLILESASTNQTSMYLCASSFLLGQDDEQYFGPGTRLTVT.